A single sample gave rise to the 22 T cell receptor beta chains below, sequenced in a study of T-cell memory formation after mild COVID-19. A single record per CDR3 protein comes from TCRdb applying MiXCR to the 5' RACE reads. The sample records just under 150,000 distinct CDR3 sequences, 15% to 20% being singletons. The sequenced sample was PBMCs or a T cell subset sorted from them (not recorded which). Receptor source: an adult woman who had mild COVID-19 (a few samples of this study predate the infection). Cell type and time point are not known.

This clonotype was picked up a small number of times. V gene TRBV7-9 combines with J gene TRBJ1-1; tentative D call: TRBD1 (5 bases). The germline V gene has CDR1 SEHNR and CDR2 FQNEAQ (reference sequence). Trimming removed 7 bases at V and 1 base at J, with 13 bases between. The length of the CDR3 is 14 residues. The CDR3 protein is CASNPVGQNTEAFF. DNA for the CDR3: TGTGCCAGCAACCCTGTCGGACAGAACACTGAAGCTTTCTTT.

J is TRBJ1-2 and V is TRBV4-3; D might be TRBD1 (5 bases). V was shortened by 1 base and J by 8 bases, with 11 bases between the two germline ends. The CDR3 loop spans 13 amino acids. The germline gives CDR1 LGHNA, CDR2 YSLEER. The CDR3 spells CASSQARGDGYTF. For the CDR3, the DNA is TGCGCCAGCAGCCAAGCTAGGGGCGACGGCTACACCTTC.

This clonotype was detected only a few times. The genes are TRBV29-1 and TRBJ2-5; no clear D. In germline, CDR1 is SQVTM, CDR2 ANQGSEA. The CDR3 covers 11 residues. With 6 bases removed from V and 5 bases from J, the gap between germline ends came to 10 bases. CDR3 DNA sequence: TGCAGCGTCGCCTCCCTGGAGACCCAGTACTTC. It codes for CSVASLETQYF.

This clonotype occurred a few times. The CDR3 reads CASSWGGAEAFF. Here the CDR3 DNA reads TGTGCCAGCAGCTGGGGGGGGGCTGAAGCTTTCTTT. This sequence joins TRBV7-9 and TRBJ1-1; possibly TRBD1 for D (5 bases). In germline, CDR1 is SEHNR, CDR2 FQNEAQ (reference sequence). The germline V and J ends were trimmed by 4 bases and 6 bases, with 9 bases remaining between them. The CDR3 extends over 12 amino acids.

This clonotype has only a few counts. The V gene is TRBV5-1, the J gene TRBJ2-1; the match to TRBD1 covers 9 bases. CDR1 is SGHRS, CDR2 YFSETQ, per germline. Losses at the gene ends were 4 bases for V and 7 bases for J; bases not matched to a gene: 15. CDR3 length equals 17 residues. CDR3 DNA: TGCGCCAGCAGCCCCGACCTCCGGGACAGGGTGAAGAATGAGCAGTTCTTC. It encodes CASSPDLRDRVKNEQFF.

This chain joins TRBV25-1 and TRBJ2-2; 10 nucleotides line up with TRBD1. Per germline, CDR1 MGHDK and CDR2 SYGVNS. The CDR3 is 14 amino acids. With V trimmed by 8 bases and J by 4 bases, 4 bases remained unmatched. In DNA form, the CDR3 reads TGTGCCAGCCGGGACAGGGGTAGCACCGGGGAGCTGTTTTTT. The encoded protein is CASRDRGSTGELFF.

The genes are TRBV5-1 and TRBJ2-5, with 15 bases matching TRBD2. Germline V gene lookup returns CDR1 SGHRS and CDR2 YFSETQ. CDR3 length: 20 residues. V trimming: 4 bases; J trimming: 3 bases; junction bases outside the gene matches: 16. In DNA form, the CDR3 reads TGCGCCAGCAGCCACGAACAGGCTTGGACTAGCGGGGGGGAAAAAGAGACCCAGTACTTC. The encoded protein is CASSHEQAWTSGGEKETQYF.

CDR3 DNA: TGTGCCAGCAGGGGACAGGGAAGCCGGACCACTGAAGCTTTCTTT. Residues: CASRGQGSRTTEAFF. The rearrangement links TRBV2 to TRBJ1-1; TRBD1 aligns across 9 bases. J gave up 4 bases and V 6 bases, and 9 bases lay outside the gene matches. CDR1 SNHLY and CDR2 FYNNEI come from the germline V gene. The CDR3 is 15 amino acids.

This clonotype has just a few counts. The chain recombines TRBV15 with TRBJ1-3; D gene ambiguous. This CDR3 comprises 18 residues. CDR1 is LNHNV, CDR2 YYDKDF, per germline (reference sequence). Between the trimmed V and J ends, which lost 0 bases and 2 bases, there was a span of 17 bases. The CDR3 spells CATSRDTSVRRPGNTIYF. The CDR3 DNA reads TGTGCCACCAGCAGAGATACTTCAGTACGAAGGCCTGGAAACACCATATATTTT.

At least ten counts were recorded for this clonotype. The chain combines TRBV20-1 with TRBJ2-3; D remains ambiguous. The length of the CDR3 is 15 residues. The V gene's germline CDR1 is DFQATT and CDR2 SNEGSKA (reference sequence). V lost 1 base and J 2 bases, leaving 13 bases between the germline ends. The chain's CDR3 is CSARGIFQATDTQYF. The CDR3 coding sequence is TGCAGTGCTAGAGGGATATTCCAGGCCACAGATACGCAGTATTTT.

CDR3 nucleotide sequence: TGTGCCATCAGTGAGCGATATGGCAATGAGCAGTTCTTC. Amino acid sequence: CAISERYGNEQFF. V is TRBV10-3 and J is TRBJ2-1; D is ambiguous. The CDR3 is made up of 13 amino acids. V dropped 2 bases and J dropped 6 bases, with 8 bases sitting between them. Germline V lookup: CDR1 ENHRY, CDR2 SYGVKD.

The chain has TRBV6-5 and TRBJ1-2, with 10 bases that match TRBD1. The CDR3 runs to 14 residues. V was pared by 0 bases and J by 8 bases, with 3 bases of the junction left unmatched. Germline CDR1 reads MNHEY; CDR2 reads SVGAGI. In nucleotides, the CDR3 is TGTGCCAGCAGTTACTCGGGACAGGGGAGAGGCTACACCTTC. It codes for CASSYSGQGRGYTF.

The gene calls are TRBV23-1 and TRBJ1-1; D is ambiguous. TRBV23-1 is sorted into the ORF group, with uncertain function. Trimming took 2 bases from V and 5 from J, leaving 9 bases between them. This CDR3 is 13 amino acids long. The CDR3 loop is CASSQASFTEAFF. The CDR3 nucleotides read TGCGCCAGCAGTCAAGCTTCCTTTACTGAAGCTTTCTTT.

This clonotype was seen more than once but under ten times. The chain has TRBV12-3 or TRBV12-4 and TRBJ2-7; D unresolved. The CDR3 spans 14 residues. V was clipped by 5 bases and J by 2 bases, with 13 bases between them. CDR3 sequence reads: CASSASGRTYEQYF. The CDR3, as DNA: TGTGCCAGCAGTGCCTCGGGCCGTACCTACGAGCAGTACTTC.

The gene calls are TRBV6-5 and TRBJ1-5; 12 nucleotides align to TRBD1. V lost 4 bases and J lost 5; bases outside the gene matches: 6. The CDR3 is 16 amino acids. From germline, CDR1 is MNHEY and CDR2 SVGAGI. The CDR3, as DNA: TGTGCCAGCAGTTTAACCGGGACAGGGGGCTATCAGCCCCAGCATTTT. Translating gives CASSLTGTGGYQPQHF.

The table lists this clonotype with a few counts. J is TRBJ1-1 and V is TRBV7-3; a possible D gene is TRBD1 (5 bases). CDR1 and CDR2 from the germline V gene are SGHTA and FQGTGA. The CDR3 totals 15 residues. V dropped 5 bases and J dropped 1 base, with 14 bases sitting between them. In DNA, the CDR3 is TGTGCCAGCAGCCCAAACGGGGGGACGAACACTGAAGCTTTCTTT. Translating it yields CASSPNGGTNTEAFF.

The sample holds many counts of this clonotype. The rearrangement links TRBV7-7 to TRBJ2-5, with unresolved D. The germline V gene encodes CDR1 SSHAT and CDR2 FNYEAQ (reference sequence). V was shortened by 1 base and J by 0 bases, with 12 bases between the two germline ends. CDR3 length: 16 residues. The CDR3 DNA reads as TGTGCCAGCAGCTTAGGCATCAGGAGTTACCAAGAGACCCAGTACTTC. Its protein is CASSLGIRSYQETQYF.

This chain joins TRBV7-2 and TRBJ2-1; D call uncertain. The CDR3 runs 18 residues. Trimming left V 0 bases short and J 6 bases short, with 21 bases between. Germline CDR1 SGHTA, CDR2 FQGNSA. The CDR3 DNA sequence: TGTGCCAGCAGCTTAGCTCCGTTTAGCAACCCCCCGGGCAATGAGCAGTTCTTC. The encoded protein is CASSLAPFSNPPGNEQFF.

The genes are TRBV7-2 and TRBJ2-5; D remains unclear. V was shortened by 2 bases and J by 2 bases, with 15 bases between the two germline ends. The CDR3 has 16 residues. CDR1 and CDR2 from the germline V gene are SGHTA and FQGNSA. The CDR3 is CASSLNSPAMQETQYF. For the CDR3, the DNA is TGTGCCAGCAGCTTAAATTCCCCCGCGATGCAAGAGACCCAGTACTTC.

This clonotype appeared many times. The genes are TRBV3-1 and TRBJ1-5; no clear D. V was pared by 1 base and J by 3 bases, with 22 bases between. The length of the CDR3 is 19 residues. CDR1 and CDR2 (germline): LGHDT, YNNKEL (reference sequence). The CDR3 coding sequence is TGTGCCAGCAGCCAAGGCCTCCTGCGGGTCCGCTCGTACAATCAGCCCCAGCATTTT. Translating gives CASSQGLLRVRSYNQPQHF.

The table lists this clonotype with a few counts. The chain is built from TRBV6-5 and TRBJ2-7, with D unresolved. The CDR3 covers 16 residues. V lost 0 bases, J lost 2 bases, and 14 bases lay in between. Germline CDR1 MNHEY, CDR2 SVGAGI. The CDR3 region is CASSYSMVSRTYEQYF. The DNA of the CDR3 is TGTGCCAGCAGTTACTCGATGGTTAGCAGAACCTACGAGCAGTACTTC.

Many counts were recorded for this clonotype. The CDR3 is CASSGQNTDTQYF. The DNA of the CDR3 is TGTGCCAGCAGTGGGCAGAACACAGATACGCAGTATTTT. The chain couples TRBV6-5 to TRBJ2-3; D unclear. Germline CDR1 is MNHEY and CDR2 is SVGAGI. Between the trimmed V and J ends, which lost 5 bases and 2 bases, there was a span of 8 bases. The CDR3 runs to 13 residues.